Listed below are T cell receptor beta chains from one sample, sequenced in a study of OX40 agonist ivuxolimab in advanced cancers. Sequencing was performed with immunoSEQ multiplex PCR; in TCRdb, only in-frame clones are kept and a portion is missing. The data show some 150,000 clones, over 75% seen once. The sequenced sample was CD4+ or CD8+ T cells sorted from blood, obtained in a trial of the OX40 agonist ivuxolimab. These receptors came from an adult with an advanced solid tumor such as melanoma, head and neck, liver or kidney cancer. Each CDR3 is given with its conserved first and last residue. The D gene is left open where the match is weak. Size values are once, few and many counts, or a class for expanded clones, and some rows have none.

d_call: NA; v_call: TRBV2; j_call: TRBJ2-2; clone_size: NA; cdr3_nt: TGTGCCAGCAGTTTTTCTCCGGGATCTGCGGCCGGGGAGCTGTTTTTT; cdr3_aa: CASSFSPGSAAGELFF
d_call: NA; v_call: TRBV10-3; j_call: TRBJ1-6; clone_size: NA; cdr3_nt: TGTGCCATCTCCGGGGGTCCTAATTCACCCCTCCACTTT; cdr3_aa: CAISGGPNSPLHF
d_call: NA; v_call: TRBV28; j_call: TRBJ1-5; clone_size: NA; cdr3_nt: TGTGCCAGCAGCAAATCCGGTTGGAGCAATCAGCCCCAGCATTTT; cdr3_aa: CASSKSGWSNQPQHF
d_call: NA; v_call: TRBV27; j_call: TRBJ1-4; clone_size: NA; cdr3_nt: TGTGCCAGCGGGAGGATCGAGGGTGAAAAACTGTTTTTT; cdr3_aa: CASGRIEGEKLFF
d_call: NA; v_call: TRBV5-1; j_call: TRBJ2-7; clone_size: NA; cdr3_nt: TGCGCCAGCAGCCGTACAGGGACCTACGAGCAGTACTTC; cdr3_aa: CASSRTGTYEQYF
d_call: TRBD2; v_call: TRBV6-5; j_call: TRBJ2-5; clone_size: NA; cdr3_nt: TGTGCCAGCAGTTACCTGGCTAGCGGGAGTGAAGAGACCCAGTACTTC; cdr3_aa: CASSYLASGSEETQYF
d_call: TRBD2; v_call: TRBV6-5; j_call: TRBJ2-7; clone_size: once; cdr3_nt: TGTGCCAGCAGTTACTCTCTAGCGGGGACCTACGAGCAGTACTTC; cdr3_aa: CASSYSLAGTYEQYF
d_call: NA; v_call: TRBV7-3; j_call: TRBJ1-5; clone_size: NA; cdr3_nt: TGTGCCAGCACGGGGTTGGGTGGGACCGGCAATCAGCCCCAGCATTTT; cdr3_aa: CASTGLGGTGNQPQHF
d_call: NA; v_call: TRBV2; j_call: TRBJ1-3; clone_size: NA; cdr3_nt: TGTGCCAGCAGTGTAGAACTCCGTCCTGGAAACACCATATATTTT; cdr3_aa: CASSVELRPGNTIYF
d_call: NA; v_call: TRBV27; j_call: TRBJ2-2; clone_size: NA; cdr3_nt: TGTGCCAGCACCCGACAGCATCTCGGGGAGCTGTTTTTT; cdr3_aa: CASTRQHLGELFF
d_call: TRBD1; v_call: TRBV18; j_call: TRBJ2-5; clone_size: NA; cdr3_nt: TGTGCCAGCTCCCGGGACAGGGTATCACTCCAAGAGACCCAGTACTTC; cdr3_aa: CASSRDRVSLQETQYF
d_call: NA; v_call: TRBV5-6; j_call: TRBJ1-1; clone_size: NA; cdr3_nt: TGTGCCAGCTTGGGGCAGGGATGGCCTGAAGCTTTCTTT; cdr3_aa: CASLGQGWPEAFF
d_call: NA; v_call: TRBV6-6; j_call: TRBJ1-2; clone_size: NA; cdr3_nt: TGTGCCAGTGGGAGACAAGCGGCTAACTATGGCTACACCTTC; cdr3_aa: CASGRQAANYGYTF
d_call: NA; v_call: TRBV7-9; j_call: TRBJ2-5; clone_size: NA; cdr3_nt: TGTGCCAGCAGCTTAGCAGAGACCCAGTACTTC; cdr3_aa: CASSLAETQYF
d_call: NA; v_call: TRBV29-1; j_call: TRBJ2-6; clone_size: NA; cdr3_nt: TGCAGCGTTAGCACCTCTGGGGCCAACGTCCTGACTTTC; cdr3_aa: CSVSTSGANVLTF
d_call: TRBD1; v_call: TRBV5-1; j_call: TRBJ2-1; clone_size: NA; cdr3_nt: TGCGCCAGCAGCTTGGACAGGGGAGAGGGTGAGCAGTTCTTC; cdr3_aa: CASSLDRGEGEQFF
d_call: NA; v_call: TRBV7-9; j_call: TRBJ2-5; clone_size: NA; cdr3_nt: TGTGCCAGCAGCTTAGGGCTACAAGAGACCCAGTACTTC; cdr3_aa: CASSLGLQETQYF
d_call: NA; v_call: TRBV9; j_call: TRBJ2-1; clone_size: NA; cdr3_nt: TGTGCCAGCAGCGTAGCAGGCTACGGCAATGAGCAGTTCTTC; cdr3_aa: CASSVAGYGNEQFF
d_call: NA; v_call: TRBV18; j_call: TRBJ2-7; clone_size: NA; cdr3_nt: TGTGCCAGCTCACAAGAATACGAGCAGTACTTC; cdr3_aa: CASSQEYEQYF
d_call: NA; v_call: TRBV28; j_call: TRBJ2-7; clone_size: NA; cdr3_nt: TGTGCCAGCAGGCTCGACAGAGGAGCCTACGAGCAGTACTTC; cdr3_aa: CASRLDRGAYEQYF
d_call: NA; v_call: TRBV14; j_call: TRBJ1-3; clone_size: NA; cdr3_nt: TGTGCCAGCAGCCGCAAAGACAGCACCGTCTCTGGAAACACCATATATTTT; cdr3_aa: CASSRKDSTVSGNTIYF
d_call: NA; v_call: TRBV28; j_call: TRBJ1-1; clone_size: once; cdr3_nt: TGTGCCAGCAGTTTAGTAGTCACTGAAGCTTTCTTT; cdr3_aa: CASSLVVTEAFF
d_call: NA; v_call: TRBV9; j_call: TRBJ2-1; clone_size: NA; cdr3_nt: TGTGCCAGCAGCGTAGGAGGTGGAGGGCCTCGGGATGAGCAGTTCTTC; cdr3_aa: CASSVGGGGPRDEQFF
d_call: TRBD2; v_call: TRBV18; j_call: TRBJ2-1; clone_size: NA; cdr3_nt: TGTGCCAGCTCATCGCTAGCGGGAGGGGATGAGCAGTTCTTC; cdr3_aa: CASSSLAGGDEQFF
d_call: NA; v_call: TRBV10-2; j_call: TRBJ1-1; clone_size: NA; cdr3_nt: TGCGCCAGCAGTCAACAGGGTCGGACTGAAGCTTTCTTT; cdr3_aa: CASSQQGRTEAFF
d_call: NA; v_call: TRBV14; j_call: TRBJ2-3; clone_size: NA; cdr3_nt: TGTGCCAGCAGCCAAAGGGACCACGCGGGGACAGATACGCAGTATTTT; cdr3_aa: CASSQRDHAGTDTQYF
d_call: TRBD1; v_call: TRBV18; j_call: TRBJ1-4; clone_size: NA; cdr3_nt: TGTGCCAGCTCACCACCGGGACAGGGGGGGGAAAAACTGTTTTTT; cdr3_aa: CASSPPGQGGEKLFF
d_call: TRBD1; v_call: TRBV30; j_call: TRBJ2-7; clone_size: once; cdr3_nt: TGTGCCTGGTACTCGGACAGGCCGGGCTACGAGCAGTACTTC; cdr3_aa: CAWYSDRPGYEQYF
d_call: TRBD2; v_call: TRBV19; j_call: TRBJ2-7; clone_size: NA; cdr3_nt: TGTGCCAGTAGTACAACTAGCGGGAGGTACGAGCAGTACTTC; cdr3_aa: CASSTTSGRYEQYF
d_call: NA; v_call: TRBV7-6; j_call: TRBJ2-7; clone_size: NA; cdr3_nt: TGTGCCAGCAGCTTTCACGACTCCTACGAGCAGTACTTC; cdr3_aa: CASSFHDSYEQYF
d_call: NA; v_call: TRBV7-6; j_call: TRBJ2-1; clone_size: NA; cdr3_nt: TGTGCCACATTACGGGACTCTGCAGACCAATCGATATACAATGAGCAGTTCTTC; cdr3_aa: CATLRDSADQSIYNEQFF
d_call: NA; v_call: TRBV9; j_call: TRBJ2-7; clone_size: few; cdr3_nt: TGTGCCAGCAGCGTAGGATCAACAGAGAACTACGAGCAGTACTTC; cdr3_aa: CASSVGSTENYEQYF
d_call: NA; v_call: TRBV2; j_call: TRBJ2-7; clone_size: once; cdr3_nt: TGTGCCACCAATACCAACAGGGAACCTGGTCCCGAGCAGTACTTC; cdr3_aa: CATNTNREPGPEQYF
d_call: NA; v_call: TRBV28; j_call: TRBJ1-1; clone_size: NA; cdr3_nt: TGTGCCAGCACGTTGGCGACCTTGAACACTGAAGCTTTCTTT; cdr3_aa: CASTLATLNTEAFF
d_call: NA; v_call: TRBV21-1; j_call: TRBJ2-7; clone_size: NA; cdr3_nt: TGTGCCAGCCTTAGGACAGGGACCTACGAGCAGTACTTC; cdr3_aa: CASLRTGTYEQYF
d_call: NA; v_call: TRBV7-8; j_call: TRBJ2-7; clone_size: NA; cdr3_nt: TGTGCCAGCAGCTTGCGGACGGGCTCCTACGAGCAGTACTTC; cdr3_aa: CASSLRTGSYEQYF
d_call: TRBD2; v_call: TRBV6-5; j_call: TRBJ2-2; clone_size: NA; cdr3_nt: TGTGCCAGCAGTTACGGCAGGGCGGGAGCGGGGGAGCTGTTTTTT; cdr3_aa: CASSYGRAGAGELFF
d_call: NA; v_call: TRBV6-1; j_call: TRBJ1-5; clone_size: NA; cdr3_nt: TGTGCCAGCAGCCCACAGGGTGGGCGCAATCAGCCCCAGCATTTT; cdr3_aa: CASSPQGGRNQPQHF
d_call: TRBD1; v_call: TRBV19; j_call: TRBJ1-2; clone_size: NA; cdr3_nt: TGTGCCAGTAGCAGACAGGGGCCGCGGGACTATGGCTACACCTTC; cdr3_aa: CASSRQGPRDYGYTF
d_call: NA; v_call: TRBV6-6; j_call: TRBJ1-3; clone_size: NA; cdr3_nt: TGTGCCAGCAGTACAACGCTCTCCTCTGGAAACACCATATATTTT; cdr3_aa: CASSTTLSSGNTIYF
d_call: TRBD1; v_call: TRBV6-1; j_call: TRBJ2-7; clone_size: NA; cdr3_nt: TGTGCCAGCACCCAAGGACAGGGGGCGGGGGAGCAGTACTTC; cdr3_aa: CASTQGQGAGEQYF